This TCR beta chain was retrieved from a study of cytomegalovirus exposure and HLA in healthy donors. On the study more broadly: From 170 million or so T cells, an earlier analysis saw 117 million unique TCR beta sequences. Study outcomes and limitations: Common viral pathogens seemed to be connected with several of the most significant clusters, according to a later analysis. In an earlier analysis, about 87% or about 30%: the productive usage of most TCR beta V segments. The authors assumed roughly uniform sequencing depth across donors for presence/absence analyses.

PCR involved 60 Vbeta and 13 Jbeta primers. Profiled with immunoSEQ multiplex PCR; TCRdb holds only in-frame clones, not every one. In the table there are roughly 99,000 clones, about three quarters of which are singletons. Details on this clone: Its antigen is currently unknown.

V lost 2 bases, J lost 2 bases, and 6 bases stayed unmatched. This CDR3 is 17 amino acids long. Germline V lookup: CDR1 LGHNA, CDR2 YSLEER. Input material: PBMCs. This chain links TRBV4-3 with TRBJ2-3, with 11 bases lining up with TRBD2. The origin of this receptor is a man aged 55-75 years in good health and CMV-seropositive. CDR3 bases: TGCGCCAGCAGCCAACCCTTACTAGCGGGAGACACAGATACGCAGTATTTT. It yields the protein CASSQPLLAGDTDTQYF.